Following are 3 T cell receptor beta chains from one sample sequenced in a study of blood T cell repertoires in COVID-19. Method: immunoSEQ multiplex PCR; TCRdb's copy keeps in-frame clones and lacks some. The sample yields some 400,000 clones, about 89% seen once. Sequencing used PBMCs or T cells enriched from blood (not recorded which). All receptors come from a man aged 25 to 40 who had recovered from COVID-19.

A word on this clone: A read error may account for a junction end that differs from germline. V is TRBV12-3 or TRBV12-4 and J is TRBJ1-2; 7 positions match TRBD1. There are 11 residues in the CDR3. The CDR3 loop is CASRVKGQPSF. CDR3 nucleotide sequence: TGTGCCAGCAGGGTGAAGGGACAGCCAAGTTTC.

The V and J genes are TRBV12-3 or TRBV12-4 and TRBJ1-5, with D possibly matching TRBD1 (6 bases). The V end was cut by 3 bases, the J end by 6 bases, with 6 bases between. CDR3 size: 12 residues. The CDR3 sequence is CASSFRGQPQHF. The CDR3 DNA reads TGTGCCAGCAGTTTCAGGGGTCAGCCCCAGCATTTT.

Turning to this clone: In the same sample, other DNA sequences code for this CDR3. The chain links TRBV19 to TRBJ1-5; D is undetermined. The CDR3 runs to 12 residues. CDR1 is LNHDA, CDR2 SQIVND, per germline (reference sequence). V shed 3 bases and J shed 6 bases, with 6 bases lying between them. The DNA for the CDR3 is TGTGCCAGTAGTATTGGAGGTCAGCCCCAGCATTTT. Amino acid sequence: CASSIGGQPQHF.